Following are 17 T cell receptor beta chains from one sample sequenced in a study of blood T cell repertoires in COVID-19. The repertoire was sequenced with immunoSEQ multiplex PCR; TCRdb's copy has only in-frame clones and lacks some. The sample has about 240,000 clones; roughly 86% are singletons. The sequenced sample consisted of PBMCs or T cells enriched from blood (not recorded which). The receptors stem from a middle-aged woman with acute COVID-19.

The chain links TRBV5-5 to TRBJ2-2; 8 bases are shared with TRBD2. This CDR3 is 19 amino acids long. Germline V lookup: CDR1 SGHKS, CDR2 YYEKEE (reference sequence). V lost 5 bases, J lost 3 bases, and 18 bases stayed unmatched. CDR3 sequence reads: CASRRKTWAGGGDTGELFF. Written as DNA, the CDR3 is TGTGCCAGCAGAAGAAAGACCTGGGCGGGAGGCGGCGACACCGGGGAGCTGTTTTTT.

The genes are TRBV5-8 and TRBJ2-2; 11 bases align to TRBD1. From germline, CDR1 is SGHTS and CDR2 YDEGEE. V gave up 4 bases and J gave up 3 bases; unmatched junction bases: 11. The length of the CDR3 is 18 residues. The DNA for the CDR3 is TGTGCCAGCAGCCACTACCTCGGACAGGGGGCTTACACCGGGGAGCTGTTTTTT. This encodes CASSHYLGQGAYTGELFF.

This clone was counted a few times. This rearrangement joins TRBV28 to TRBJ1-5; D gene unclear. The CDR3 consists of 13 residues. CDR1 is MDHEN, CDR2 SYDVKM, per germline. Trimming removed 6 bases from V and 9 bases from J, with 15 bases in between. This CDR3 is CASRRPTTGPQHF. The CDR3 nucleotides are TGTGCCAGCAGACGACCGACTACGGGGCCCCAGCATTTT.

The DNA of the CDR3 is TGTGCCAGCAGTCCACAGTACTATGGCTACACCTTC. Translation gives CASSPQYYGYTF. The rearrangement joins TRBV2 to TRBJ1-2; D is unresolved. The CDR3 sequence is 12 residues long. V was trimmed by 5 bases and J by 3 bases, leaving 7 bases between them. The V gene's germline CDR1 is SNHLY and CDR2 FYNNEI.

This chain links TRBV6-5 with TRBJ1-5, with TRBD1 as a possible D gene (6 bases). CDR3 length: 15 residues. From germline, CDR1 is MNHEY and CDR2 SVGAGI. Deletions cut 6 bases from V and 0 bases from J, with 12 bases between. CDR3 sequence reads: CASSRTAYSNQPQHF. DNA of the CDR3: TGTGCCAGCAGCCGGACAGCTTATAGCAATCAGCCCCAGCATTTT.

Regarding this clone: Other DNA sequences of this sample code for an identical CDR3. The CDR3 sequence: CSASRDRVYEQYF. CDR3 in DNA: TGCAGTGCTAGTCGAGACAGGGTTTACGAGCAGTACTTC. The rearrangement links TRBV20-1 to TRBJ2-7, with 7 bases aligning to TRBD1. CDR3 length: 13 amino acids. The J segment lost 4 bases and the V segment lost 3 bases, leaving 6 bases of the junction unmatched. Germline loops: CDR1 DFQATT, CDR2 SNEGSKA (reference sequence).

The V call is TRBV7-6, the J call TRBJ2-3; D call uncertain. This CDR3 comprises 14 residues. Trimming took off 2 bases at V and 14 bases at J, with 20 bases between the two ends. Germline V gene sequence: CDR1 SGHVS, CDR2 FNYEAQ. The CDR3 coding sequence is TGTGCCAGCAGCTTATTTGCGGTCGGCTACCCCGGGTATTTT. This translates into CASSLFAVGYPGYF.

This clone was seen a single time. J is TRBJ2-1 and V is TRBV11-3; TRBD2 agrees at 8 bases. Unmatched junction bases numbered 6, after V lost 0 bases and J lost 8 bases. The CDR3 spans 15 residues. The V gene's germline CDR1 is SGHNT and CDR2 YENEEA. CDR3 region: CASSLDLAGNHEQFF. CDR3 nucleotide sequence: TGTGCCAGCAGCTTAGATCTAGCGGGTAATCATGAGCAGTTCTTC.

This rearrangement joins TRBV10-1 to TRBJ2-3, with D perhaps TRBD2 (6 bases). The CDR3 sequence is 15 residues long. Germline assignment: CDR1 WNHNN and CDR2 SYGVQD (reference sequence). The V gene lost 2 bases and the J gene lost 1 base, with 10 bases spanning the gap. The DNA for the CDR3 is TGCGCCAGCAGTGAGGGACTATCACGCACAGATACGCAGTATTTT. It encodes CASSEGLSRTDTQYF.

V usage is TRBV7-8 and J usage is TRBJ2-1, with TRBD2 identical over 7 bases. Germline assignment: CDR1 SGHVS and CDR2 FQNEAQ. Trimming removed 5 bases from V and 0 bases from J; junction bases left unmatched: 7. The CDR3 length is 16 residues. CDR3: CASSQKRELSYNEQFF. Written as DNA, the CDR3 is TGTGCCAGCAGCCAGAAGCGGGAACTCTCCTACAATGAGCAGTTCTTC.

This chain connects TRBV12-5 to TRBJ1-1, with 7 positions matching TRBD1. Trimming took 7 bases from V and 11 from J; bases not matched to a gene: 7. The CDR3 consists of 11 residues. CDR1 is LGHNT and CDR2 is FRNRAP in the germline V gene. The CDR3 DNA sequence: TGTGCTAGTGCGATGGGACAGTTCGCTTTCTTT. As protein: CASAMGQFAFF.

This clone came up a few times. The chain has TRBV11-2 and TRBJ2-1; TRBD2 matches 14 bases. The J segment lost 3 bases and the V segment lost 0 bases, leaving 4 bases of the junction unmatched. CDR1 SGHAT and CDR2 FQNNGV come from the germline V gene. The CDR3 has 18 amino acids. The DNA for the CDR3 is TGTGCCAGCAGCTTAGACGGACTAGCGGGAGGCATCTACAATGAGCAGTTCTTC. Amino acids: CASSLDGLAGGIYNEQFF.

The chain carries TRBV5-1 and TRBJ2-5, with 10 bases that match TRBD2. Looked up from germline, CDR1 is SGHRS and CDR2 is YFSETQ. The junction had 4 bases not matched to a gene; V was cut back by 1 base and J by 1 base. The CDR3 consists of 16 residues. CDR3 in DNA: TGCGCCAGCAGCTTGTCTCTAGCGGGAGTCCAAGAGACCCAGTACTTC. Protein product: CASSLSLAGVQETQYF.

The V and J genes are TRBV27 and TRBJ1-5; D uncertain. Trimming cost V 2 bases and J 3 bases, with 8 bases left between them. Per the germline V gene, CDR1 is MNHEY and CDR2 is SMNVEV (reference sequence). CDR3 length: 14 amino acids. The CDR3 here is CASSLHGINQPQHF. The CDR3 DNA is TGTGCCAGCAGTTTACACGGGATCAATCAGCCCCAGCATTTT.

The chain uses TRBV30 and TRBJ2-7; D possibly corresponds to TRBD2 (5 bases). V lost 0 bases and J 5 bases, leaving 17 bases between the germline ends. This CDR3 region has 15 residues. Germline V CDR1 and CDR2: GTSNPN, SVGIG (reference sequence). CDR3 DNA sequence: TGTGCCTGGAGTGTTCGTGGGAGAGTTGTCCACGAGCAGTACTTC. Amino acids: CAWSVRGRVVHEQYF.

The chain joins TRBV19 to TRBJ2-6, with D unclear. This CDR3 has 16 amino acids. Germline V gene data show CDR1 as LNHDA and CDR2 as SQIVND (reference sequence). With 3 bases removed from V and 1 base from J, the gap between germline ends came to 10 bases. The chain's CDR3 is CASSIPSTSGANVLTF. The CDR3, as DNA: TGTGCCAGTAGTATTCCCTCAACATCTGGGGCCAACGTCCTGACTTTC.

CDR3 sequence reads: CASSLQARDEAFF. The CDR3 DNA sequence: TGTGCCAGCAGCTTGCAAGCCCGAGATGAAGCTTTCTTT. V and J are TRBV5-4 and TRBJ1-1; D uncertain. The V gene's germline CDR1 is SGHNT and CDR2 YYREEE (reference sequence). The V end was cut by 1 base, the J end by 7 bases, with 11 bases between. The CDR3 loop spans 13 amino acids.